This is a list of T cell receptor beta chains from one sample in a study of cytomegalovirus exposure and HLA in healthy donors. The method was immunoSEQ multiplex PCR; TCRdb's version includes in-frame clones alone and lacks a portion of them. This sample has roughly 120,000 clones; about three quarters occur once, and the top ten carry around 1%. Sample: PBMCs. The receptors shown here come from a woman aged 25 to 45 in good health and CMV-seronegative. The CDR3 runs from the conserved cysteine through the conserved F or W. D genes are given only for firm matches. The size entry is marked missing in some rows and otherwise reads once, few, many or a size class.

j_gene: TRBJ2-7; v_gene: TRBV6-5; d_gene: NA; abundance: NA; len: 13; CDR3aa: CASSYSHSYEQYF; CDR3nt: TGTGCCAGCAGTTACTCCCACTCCTACGAGCAGTACTTC
j_gene: TRBJ2-1; v_gene: TRBV18; d_gene: TRBD1; abundance: NA; len: 14; CDR3aa: CASSPQGVYNEQFF; CDR3nt: TGTGCCAGCTCACCCCAGGGGGTTTACAATGAGCAGTTCTTC
j_gene: TRBJ1-1; v_gene: TRBV13; d_gene: TRBD1; abundance: few; len: 15; CDR3aa: CASSSRQGGYTEAFF; CDR3nt: TGTGCCAGCAGCTCCCGACAGGGGGGGTACACTGAAGCTTTCTTT
j_gene: TRBJ1-4; v_gene: TRBV6-5; d_gene: NA; abundance: NA; len: 13; CDR3aa: CASTWTVNEKLFF; CDR3nt: TGTGCCAGCACCTGGACAGTTAATGAAAAACTGTTTTTT
j_gene: TRBJ2-2; v_gene: TRBV7-9; d_gene: TRBD1; abundance: NA; len: 18; CDR3aa: CASSSRDRDARYTGELFF; CDR3nt: TGTGCCAGCAGCTCCCGGGACAGGGACGCAAGATACACCGGGGAGCTGTTTTTT
j_gene: TRBJ2-5; v_gene: TRBV23-1; d_gene: NA; abundance: NA; len: 14; CDR3aa: CASSQFSPQETQYF; CDR3nt: TGCGCCAGCAGTCAATTCTCCCCCCAAGAGACCCAGTACTTC
j_gene: TRBJ2-7; v_gene: TRBV18; d_gene: TRBD1; abundance: NA; len: 14; CDR3aa: CASSSQGAGYEQYF; CDR3nt: TGTGCCAGCTCATCCCAGGGGGCAGGCTACGAGCAGTACTTC
j_gene: TRBJ2-1; v_gene: TRBV10-3; d_gene: TRBD1; abundance: NA; len: 12; CDR3aa: CAISEGQGVQFF; CDR3nt: TGTGCCATCAGTGAGGGACAGGGGGTGCAGTTCTTC
j_gene: TRBJ2-5; v_gene: TRBV18; d_gene: NA; abundance: NA; len: 13; CDR3aa: CASSPAPQETQYF; CDR3nt: TGTGCCAGCTCACCGGCCCCCCAAGAGACCCAGTACTTC
j_gene: TRBJ1-2; v_gene: TRBV12-5; d_gene: NA; abundance: few; len: 17; CDR3aa: CASGWTTEAGGIGGYTF; CDR3nt: TGTGCTAGTGGTTGGACTACCGAGGCGGGTGGTATTGGCGGCTACACCTTC
j_gene: TRBJ2-1; v_gene: TRBV27; d_gene: TRBD2; abundance: NA; len: 17; CDR3aa: CASSFLASGSFYNEQFF; CDR3nt: TGTGCCAGCAGTTTTTTGGCTAGCGGGAGCTTCTACAATGAGCAGTTCTTC
j_gene: TRBJ2-3; v_gene: TRBV29-1; d_gene: NA; abundance: few; len: 13; CDR3aa: CSGRGSSTDTQYF; CDR3nt: TGCAGCGGGCGGGGCTCTAGCACAGATACGCAGTATTTT
j_gene: TRBJ2-7; v_gene: TRBV2; d_gene: NA; abundance: NA; len: 13; CDR3aa: CASSPGWAYEQYF; CDR3nt: TGTGCCAGCAGTCCGGGGTGGGCTTACGAGCAGTACTTC
j_gene: TRBJ1-6; v_gene: TRBV18; d_gene: NA; abundance: NA; len: 15; CDR3aa: CASSPSAGRNSPLHF; CDR3nt: TGTGCCAGCTCACCTTCGGCAGGGAGGAATTCACCCCTCCACTTT
j_gene: TRBJ2-3; v_gene: TRBV30; d_gene: NA; abundance: NA; len: 12; CDR3aa: CAWSPPGATQYF; CDR3nt: TGTGCCTGGAGTCCCCCAGGGGCTACGCAGTATTTT
j_gene: TRBJ2-3; v_gene: TRBV11-2; d_gene: NA; abundance: few; len: 13; CDR3aa: CASSLPGADTQYF; CDR3nt: TGTGCCAGCAGTTTACCAGGGGCAGATACGCAGTATTTT
j_gene: TRBJ2-7; v_gene: TRBV25-1; d_gene: TRBD1; abundance: NA; len: 15; CDR3aa: CTSRECRDRGLEQYF; CDR3nt: TGTACCAGCAGAGAATGCCGGGACAGGGGGCTCGAGCAGTACTTC
j_gene: TRBJ2-3; v_gene: TRBV5-1; d_gene: TRBD2; abundance: few; len: 18; CDR3aa: CASSLAPLGLAGTDTQYF; CDR3nt: TGCGCCAGCAGCTTGGCCCCTTTAGGACTAGCGGGCACAGATACGCAGTATTTT
j_gene: TRBJ2-1; v_gene: TRBV4-2; d_gene: NA; abundance: NA; len: 14; CDR3aa: CASSRSGLYNEQFF; CDR3nt: TGTGCCAGCAGCCGGTCAGGACTATACAATGAGCAGTTCTTC
j_gene: TRBJ1-2; v_gene: TRBV18; d_gene: TRBD1; abundance: NA; len: 14; CDR3aa: CASSQGAQTYGYTF; CDR3nt: TGTGCCAGCTCTCAGGGGGCGCAGACCTATGGCTACACCTTC
j_gene: TRBJ2-5; v_gene: TRBV7-9; d_gene: NA; abundance: NA; len: 14; CDR3aa: CASSLIQTQETQYF; CDR3nt: TGTGCCAGCAGCTTAATACAGACCCAAGAGACCCAGTACTTC
j_gene: TRBJ1-2; v_gene: TRBV12-5; d_gene: NA; abundance: NA; len: 14; CDR3aa: CASGLGRDSYGYTF; CDR3nt: TGTGCTAGTGGTTTGGGCCGGGACTCCTATGGCTACACCTTC
j_gene: TRBJ2-1; v_gene: TRBV10-1; d_gene: TRBD2; abundance: NA; len: 16; CDR3aa: CASSHYSGGFYNEQFF; CDR3nt: TGCGCCAGCAGTCACTATAGCGGGGGTTTCTACAATGAGCAGTTCTTC
j_gene: TRBJ2-5; v_gene: TRBV9; d_gene: TRBD2; abundance: NA; len: 15; CDR3aa: CASSVGTSAIETQYF; CDR3nt: TGTGCCAGCAGCGTTGGGACTAGCGCTATTGAGACCCAGTACTTC
j_gene: TRBJ1-3; v_gene: TRBV7-9; d_gene: NA; abundance: NA; len: 18; CDR3aa: CASSLLERGGFSGNTIYF; CDR3nt: TGTGCCAGCAGCCTTCTCGAGCGGGGGGGCTTCTCTGGAAACACCATATATTTT
j_gene: TRBJ1-2; v_gene: TRBV6-1; d_gene: NA; abundance: NA; len: 15; CDR3aa: CASRGMRGDVYGYTF; CDR3nt: TGTGCCAGCAGGGGTATGCGGGGGGACGTCTATGGCTACACCTTC
j_gene: TRBJ1-2; v_gene: TRBV18; d_gene: NA; abundance: NA; len: 14; CDR3aa: CASSPPHRPYGYTF; CDR3nt: TGTGCCAGCTCACCACCTCACAGGCCATATGGCTACACCTTC
j_gene: TRBJ1-6; v_gene: TRBV6-5; d_gene: TRBD1; abundance: NA; len: 15; CDR3aa: CASSYGQGGNSPLHF; CDR3nt: TGTGCCAGCAGTTACGGACAGGGAGGAAATTCACCCCTCCACTTT
j_gene: TRBJ2-5; v_gene: TRBV19; d_gene: TRBD2; abundance: NA; len: 15; CDR3aa: CASSPSGRHQETQYF; CDR3nt: TGTGCCAGTAGTCCCAGCGGGAGGCACCAAGAGACCCAGTACTTC
j_gene: TRBJ2-1; v_gene: TRBV7-2; d_gene: NA; abundance: few; len: 15; CDR3aa: CASSPTQLSYNEQFF; CDR3nt: TGTGCCAGCAGCCCGACTCAGTTGTCCTACAATGAGCAGTTCTTC
j_gene: TRBJ2-7; v_gene: TRBV12-5; d_gene: TRBD1; abundance: NA; len: 14; CDR3aa: CASGQDRTTYEQYF; CDR3nt: TGTGCTAGTGGCCAGGACAGGACAACCTACGAGCAGTACTTC
j_gene: TRBJ2-5; v_gene: TRBV7-9; d_gene: NA; abundance: NA; len: 13; CDR3aa: CASSPGHSEAQYF; CDR3nt: TGTGCCAGCAGCCCTGGACATTCCGAGGCCCAGTACTTC
j_gene: TRBJ1-4; v_gene: TRBV19; d_gene: NA; abundance: NA; len: 16; CDR3aa: CASSLRAGLEGEKLFF; CDR3nt: TGTGCCAGTAGTCTTAGAGCGGGTCTGGAGGGTGAAAAACTGTTTTTT
j_gene: TRBJ2-1; v_gene: TRBV6-6; d_gene: TRBD2; abundance: few; len: 16; CDR3aa: CASSQTSGRAYNEQFF; CDR3nt: TGTGCCAGCAGCCAAACTAGCGGGAGGGCTTACAATGAGCAGTTCTTC
j_gene: TRBJ1-4; v_gene: TRBV7-6; d_gene: NA; abundance: once; len: 15; CDR3aa: CASSGGAATNEKLFF; CDR3nt: TGTGCCAGCAGCGGGGGGGCGGCAACTAATGAAAAACTGTTTTTT
j_gene: TRBJ2-7; v_gene: TRBV5-6; d_gene: TRBD2; abundance: NA; len: 16; CDR3aa: CASSLASGRITYEQYF; CDR3nt: TGTGCCAGCAGCTTGGCCAGCGGGAGAATCACCTACGAGCAGTACTTC
j_gene: TRBJ2-1; v_gene: TRBV11-3; d_gene: NA; abundance: NA; len: 17; CDR3aa: CASSSPPATGNPDEQFF; CDR3nt: TGTGCCAGCAGCTCGCCCCCCGCGACGGGGAATCCGGATGAGCAGTTCTTC
j_gene: TRBJ2-5; v_gene: TRBV10-3; d_gene: NA; abundance: NA; len: 14; CDR3aa: CAISRGGGQETQYF; CDR3nt: TGTGCCATCAGCAGAGGGGGTGGGCAAGAGACCCAGTACTTC
j_gene: TRBJ1-6; v_gene: TRBV11-2; d_gene: TRBD1; abundance: NA; len: 17; CDR3aa: CASSSSGTGWNHSPLHF; CDR3nt: TGTGCCAGCAGCTCCTCCGGGACAGGGTGGAATCATTCACCCCTCCACTTT
j_gene: TRBJ1-2; v_gene: TRBV12-5; d_gene: NA; abundance: NA; len: 15; CDR3aa: CASGLVIRGKGGYTF; CDR3nt: TGTGCTAGTGGTTTGGTAATCCGGGGTAAGGGTGGCTACACCTTC
j_gene: TRBJ2-7; v_gene: TRBV6-6; d_gene: NA; abundance: NA; len: 16; CDR3aa: CASSHDPGGPTYEQYF; CDR3nt: TGTGCCAGCAGTCACGATCCAGGAGGTCCCACCTACGAGCAGTACTTC
j_gene: TRBJ1-1; v_gene: TRBV5-4; d_gene: NA; abundance: NA; len: 16; CDR3aa: CASSLGGTGGNTEAFF; CDR3nt: TGTGCCAGCAGCTTGGGGGGAACGGGGGGGAACACTGAAGCTTTCTTT
j_gene: TRBJ2-3; v_gene: TRBV4-3; d_gene: NA; abundance: NA; len: 16; CDR3aa: CASSQEGARAADTQYF; CDR3nt: TGCGCCAGCAGCCAAGAGGGGGCCCGGGCCGCAGATACGCAGTATTTT
j_gene: TRBJ2-7; v_gene: TRBV27; d_gene: TRBD1; abundance: NA; len: 14; CDR3aa: CASSSQGASYEQYF; CDR3nt: TGCGCCAGCAGTTCACAGGGGGCCTCCTACGAGCAGTACTTC
j_gene: TRBJ1-1; v_gene: TRBV4-1; d_gene: TRBD1; abundance: NA; len: 14; CDR3aa: CASSHGQGGTEAFF; CDR3nt: TGCGCCAGCAGCCACGGACAGGGAGGGACTGAAGCTTTCTTT
j_gene: TRBJ2-1; v_gene: TRBV10-3; d_gene: NA; abundance: NA; len: 13; CDR3aa: CAISESKANEQFF; CDR3nt: TGTGCCATCAGTGAGTCGAAAGCCAATGAGCAGTTCTTC
j_gene: TRBJ1-4; v_gene: TRBV2; d_gene: NA; abundance: NA; len: 16; CDR3aa: CASSEWAQGWDEKLFF; CDR3nt: TGTGCCAGCAGTGAATGGGCACAGGGATGGGATGAAAAACTGTTTTTT
j_gene: TRBJ1-1; v_gene: TRBV29-1; d_gene: NA; abundance: NA; len: 15; CDR3aa: CSVEPGHLLNTEAFF; CDR3nt: TGCAGCGTGGAGCCGGGACACCTATTGAACACTGAAGCTTTCTTT
j_gene: TRBJ2-1; v_gene: TRBV30; d_gene: TRBD1; abundance: NA; len: 15; CDR3aa: CAGTQTGAPYNEQFF; CDR3nt: TGTGCCGGGACACAGACAGGGGCCCCATACAATGAGCAGTTCTTC
j_gene: TRBJ2-1; v_gene: TRBV5-1; d_gene: NA; abundance: NA; len: 14; CDR3aa: CASSLAEVVGEQFF; CDR3nt: TGCGCCAGCAGCTTGGCCGAGGTCGTCGGTGAGCAGTTCTTC
j_gene: TRBJ1-1; v_gene: TRBV18; d_gene: NA; abundance: NA; len: 17; CDR3aa: CASSPSRRGEGNTEAFF; CDR3nt: TGTGCCAGCTCACCGTCGCGGAGGGGAGAGGGGAACACTGAAGCTTTCTTT
j_gene: TRBJ2-5; v_gene: TRBV7-3; d_gene: NA; abundance: few; len: 15; CDR3aa: CASSFAGTPQETQYF; CDR3nt: TGTGCCAGCAGCTTTGCTGGGACTCCGCAAGAGACCCAGTACTTC
j_gene: TRBJ2-4; v_gene: TRBV7-2; d_gene: TRBD2; abundance: NA; len: 16; CDR3aa: CASSPIAGGAKNIQYF; CDR3nt: TGTGCCAGCAGCCCCATAGCGGGAGGGGCCAAAAACATTCAGTACTTC
j_gene: TRBJ2-3; v_gene: TRBV19; d_gene: TRBD1; abundance: NA; len: 15; CDR3aa: CASSIGTGSTDTQYF; CDR3nt: TGTGCCAGTAGTATCGGGACAGGGTCCACAGATACGCAGTATTTT
j_gene: TRBJ2-5; v_gene: TRBV30; d_gene: TRBD1; abundance: few; len: 16; CDR3aa: CAWSVPGQGPRETQYF; CDR3nt: TGTGCCTGGAGTGTACCGGGACAGGGTCCCAGAGAGACCCAGTACTTC